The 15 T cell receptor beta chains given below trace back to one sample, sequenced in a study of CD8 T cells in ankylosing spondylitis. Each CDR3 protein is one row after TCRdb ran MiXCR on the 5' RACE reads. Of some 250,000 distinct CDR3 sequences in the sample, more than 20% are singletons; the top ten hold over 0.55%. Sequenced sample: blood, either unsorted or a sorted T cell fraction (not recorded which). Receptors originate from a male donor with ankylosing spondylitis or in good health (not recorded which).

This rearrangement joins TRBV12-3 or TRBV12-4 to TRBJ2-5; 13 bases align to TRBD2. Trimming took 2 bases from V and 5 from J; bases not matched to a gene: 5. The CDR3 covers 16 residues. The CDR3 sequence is CASSLRTSGGRETQYF. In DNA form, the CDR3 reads TGTGCCAGCAGTTTAAGGACTAGCGGGGGACGGGAGACCCAGTACTTC.

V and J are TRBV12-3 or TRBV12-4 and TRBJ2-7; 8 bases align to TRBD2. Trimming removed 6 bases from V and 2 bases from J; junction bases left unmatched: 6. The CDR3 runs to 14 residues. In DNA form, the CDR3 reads TGTGCCAGCAGAAAAGCGGGGGAACCCTACGAGCAGTACTTC. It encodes CASRKAGEPYEQYF.

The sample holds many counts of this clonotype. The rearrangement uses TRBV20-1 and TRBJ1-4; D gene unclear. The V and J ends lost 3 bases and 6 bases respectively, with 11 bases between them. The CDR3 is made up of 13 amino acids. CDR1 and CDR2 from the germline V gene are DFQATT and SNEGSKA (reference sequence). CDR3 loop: CSASLRRDEKLFF. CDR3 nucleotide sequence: TGCAGTGCTAGCTTGAGGCGCGATGAAAAACTGTTTTTT.

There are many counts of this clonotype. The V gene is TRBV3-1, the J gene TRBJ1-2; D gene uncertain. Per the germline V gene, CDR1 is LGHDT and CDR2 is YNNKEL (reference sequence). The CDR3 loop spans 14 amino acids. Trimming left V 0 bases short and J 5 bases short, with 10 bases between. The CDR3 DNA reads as TGTGCCAGCAGCCAAGAAATGGGCCTTTATGGCTACACCTTC. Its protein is CASSQEMGLYGYTF.

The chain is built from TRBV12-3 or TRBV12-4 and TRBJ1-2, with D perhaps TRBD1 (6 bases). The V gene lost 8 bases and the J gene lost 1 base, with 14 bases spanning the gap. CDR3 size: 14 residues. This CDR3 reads CASGGQIFNYGYTF. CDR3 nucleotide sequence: TGTGCCAGCGGGGGACAAATCTTTAACTATGGCTACACCTTC.

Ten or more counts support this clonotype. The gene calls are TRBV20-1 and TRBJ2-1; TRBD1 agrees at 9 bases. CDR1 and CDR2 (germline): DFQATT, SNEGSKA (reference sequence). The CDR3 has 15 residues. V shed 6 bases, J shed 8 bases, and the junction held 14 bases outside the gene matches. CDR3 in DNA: TGCAGTGCAGACTTCGGGACAGGGAAACACGATGAGCAGTTCTTC. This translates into CSADFGTGKHDEQFF.

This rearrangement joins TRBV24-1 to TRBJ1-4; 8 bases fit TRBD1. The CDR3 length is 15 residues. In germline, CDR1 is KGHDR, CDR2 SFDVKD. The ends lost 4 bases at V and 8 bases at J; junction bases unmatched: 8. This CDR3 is CATSDPGQGDEKLFF. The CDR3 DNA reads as TGTGCCACCAGTGACCCCGGACAGGGAGACGAAAAACTGTTTTTT.

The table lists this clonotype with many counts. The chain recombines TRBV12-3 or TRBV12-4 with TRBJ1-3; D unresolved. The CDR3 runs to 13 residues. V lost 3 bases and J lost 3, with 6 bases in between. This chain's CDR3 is CASSFRNGNTIYF. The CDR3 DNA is TGTGCCAGCAGTTTTCGGAATGGAAACACCATATATTTT.

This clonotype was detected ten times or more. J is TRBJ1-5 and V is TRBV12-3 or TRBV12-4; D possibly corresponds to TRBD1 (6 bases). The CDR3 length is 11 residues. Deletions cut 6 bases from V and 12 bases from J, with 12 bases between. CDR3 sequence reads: CASSQGSVQHF. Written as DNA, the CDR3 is TGTGCCAGCAGCCAGGGGTCCGTCCAGCATTTT.

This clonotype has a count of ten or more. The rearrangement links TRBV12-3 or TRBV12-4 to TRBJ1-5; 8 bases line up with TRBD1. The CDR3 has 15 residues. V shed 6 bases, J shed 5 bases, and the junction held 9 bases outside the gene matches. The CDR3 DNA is TGTGCCAGCAGCTTGGAGACAGGGGCCCATCAGCCCCAGCATTTT. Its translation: CASSLETGAHQPQHF.

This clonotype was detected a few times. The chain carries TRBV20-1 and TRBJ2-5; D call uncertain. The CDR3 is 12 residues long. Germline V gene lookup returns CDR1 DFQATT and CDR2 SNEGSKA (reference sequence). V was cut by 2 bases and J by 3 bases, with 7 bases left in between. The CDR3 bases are TGCAGTGCTAGATGGTCCAAAGAGACCCAGTACTTC. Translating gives CSARWSKETQYF.

CDR3 DNA sequence: TGCAGTGCTAAGAGCGGGGGGACGAACACCGGGGAGCTGTTTTTT. Translating it yields CSAKSGGTNTGELFF. This chain joins TRBV20-1 and TRBJ2-2; 9 bases are a match to TRBD2. Germline V gene lookup returns CDR1 DFQATT and CDR2 SNEGSKA (reference sequence). This CDR3 region has 15 residues. V trimming: 4 bases; J trimming: 0 bases; junction bases outside the gene matches: 3.

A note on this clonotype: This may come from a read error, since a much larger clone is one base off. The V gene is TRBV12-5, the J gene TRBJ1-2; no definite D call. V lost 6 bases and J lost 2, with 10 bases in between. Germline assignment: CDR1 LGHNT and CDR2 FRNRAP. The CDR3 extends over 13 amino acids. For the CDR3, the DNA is TGTGCTAGTGGCCCTACAGAAAACTATGGCTACACCTTC. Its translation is CASGPTENYGYTF.

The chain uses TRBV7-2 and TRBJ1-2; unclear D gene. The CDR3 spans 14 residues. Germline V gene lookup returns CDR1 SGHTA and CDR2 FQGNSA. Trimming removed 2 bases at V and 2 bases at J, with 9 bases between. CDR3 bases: TGTGCCAGCAGCTTAAGTACCGGGAACTATGGCTACACCTTC. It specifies CASSLSTGNYGYTF.

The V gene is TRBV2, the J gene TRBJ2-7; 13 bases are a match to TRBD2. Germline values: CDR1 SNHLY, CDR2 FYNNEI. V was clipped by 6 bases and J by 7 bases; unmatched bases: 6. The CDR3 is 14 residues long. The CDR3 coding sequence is TGTGCCAGCAGCGGGACTAGCGGGGCCATGGAGCAGTACTTC. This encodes CASSGTSGAMEQYF.